This T cell receptor (beta chain) was sequenced for a study of circulating and synovial CD4+ cells in juvenile arthritis. Broader study findings: The pathogenic-like versus bulk T cell difference escaped Vbeta family analysis. Bulk blood CD4 repertoires were more diverse than these. Compared with bulk blood, circulating pathogenic-like lymphocytes shared substantially more CDR3 sequences with synovial T cells.

Samples derive from patients with active juvenile idiopathic arthritis. The protocol was immunoSEQ multiplex PCR, while the TCRdb copy is restricted to in-frame clones and leaves out a portion. The data hold about 36,000 clones, with around 95% observed a single time. V lost 3 bases to trimming and J lost 4 bases; unmatched junction nucleotides: 2. Per germline, CDR1 SGHRS and CDR2 YFSETQ. This CDR3 contains 14 residues. Notes on this clone: The antigen is not known.

Sequencing was done on a sample of CD4+ T cells from blood. This clonotype was obtained from a human donor with juvenile idiopathic arthritis. The chain employs TRBV5-1 and TRBJ2-3; 10 bases are shared with TRBD1. CDR3 loop: CASSWGQGPDTQYF. The CDR3 coding sequence is TGCGCCAGCAGCTGGGGACAGGGGCCAGATACGCAGTATTTT. The full variable domain, in which reference TRBV5-1 and TRBJ2-3 provide the parts outside the CDR3, is KAGVTQTPRYLIKTRGQQVTLSCSPISGHRSVSWYQQTPGQGLQFLFEYFSETQRNKGNFPGRFSGRQFSNSRSEMNVSTLELGDSALYLCASSWGQGPDTQYFGPGTRLTVL.